Below are 25 T cell receptor beta chains sequenced from a single sample in a study of identical twins. From the 5' RACE reads, TCRdb called clonotypes with MiXCR, one entry per CDR3 protein. The table shows about 900,000 distinct CDR3 sequences, with approximately 13% occurring only once. These same data were also listed under a study on yellow fever vaccine responses in identical twins.

The source material was PBMCs. These receptor sequences come from a woman younger than 30 in good health.

This clonotype was seen more than once but under ten times. The chain carries TRBV5-1 and TRBJ2-3, with D possibly matching TRBD2 (5 bases). The germline V and J ends were trimmed by 4 bases and 1 base, with 13 bases remaining between them. Germline CDR1 SGHRS, CDR2 YFSETQ. The CDR3 spans 15 residues. CDR3 in amino acids: CASSPGVGGTDTQYF. The CDR3 DNA follows: TGCGCCAGCAGCCCAGGAGTCGGGGGCACAGATACGCAGTATTTT.

This clonotype was detected a few times. The V and J genes are TRBV5-6 and TRBJ2-4; D gene ambiguous. Germline loops: CDR1 SGHDT, CDR2 YYEEEE. V lost 0 bases and J 6 bases, leaving 4 bases between the germline ends. The CDR3 loop spans 12 amino acids. The CDR3 bases are TGTGCCAGCAGCTTGGTGGGAAACATTCAGTACTTC. This translates into CASSLVGNIQYF.

The chain is built from TRBV24-1 and TRBJ2-1, with 7 nucleotides matching TRBD2. CDR1 KGHDR and CDR2 SFDVKD come from the germline V gene. With 1 base clipped from V and 0 bases from J, the junction kept 8 bases outside the gene matches. The CDR3 is 18 amino acids. Here the CDR3 DNA reads TGTGCCACCAGTGATTTAAGTTCTAGCGGAGGCTCCTACAATGAGCAGTTCTTC. Its protein is CATSDLSSSGGSYNEQFF.

This clonotype showed up just a few times. The CDR3 sequence is CASSSGALTSSNEQFF. CDR3 in DNA: TGCGCCAGCAGCTCTGGGGCTCTAACGAGCTCGAATGAGCAGTTCTTC. The chain joins TRBV5-1 to TRBJ2-1, with D tentatively TRBD1 (5 bases). Trimming pared 3 bases from V and 7 bases from J, leaving 20 bases between. The CDR3 has 16 residues. The germline V gene encodes CDR1 SGHRS and CDR2 YFSETQ.

This clonotype has a handful of counts. This chain joins TRBV27 and TRBJ2-7; unclear D gene. CDR1 is MNHEY, CDR2 SMNVEV, per germline (reference sequence). Trimming shortened V by 5 bases and J by 1 base, and 6 bases separated the two germline ends. This CDR3 has 12 amino acids. The CDR3 protein is CASSMGSYEQYF. CDR3 nucleotide sequence: TGTGCCAGCAGTATGGGGTCCTACGAGCAGTACTTC.

This clonotype was seen a handful of times. This chain uses TRBV4-1 with TRBJ2-1, with D perhaps matching TRBD2 (6 bases). Trimming took off 1 base at V and 12 bases at J, with 13 bases between the two ends. From germline, CDR1 is MGHRA and CDR2 YSYEKL. CDR3 size: 13 residues. DNA for the CDR3: TGCGCCAGCAGCCAAGGGCACCGGGACTTGCAGTTCTTC. The encoded protein is CASSQGHRDLQFF.

This clonotype has a handful of counts. V and J are TRBV28 and TRBJ2-2; D possibly uses TRBD1 or TRBD2 (5 bases each). CDR3 size: 18 residues. Per germline, CDR1 MDHEN and CDR2 SYDVKM. V was cut by 5 bases and J by 0 bases, with 19 bases left in between. The CDR3 sequence is CASSPLPGHWSNTGELFF. The CDR3 DNA reads TGTGCCAGCAGTCCGCTGCCGGGGCATTGGTCGAACACCGGGGAGCTGTTTTTT.

This clonotype was seen a few times. V usage is TRBV6-2 or TRBV6-3 and J usage is TRBJ2-7; 7 bases are a match to TRBD1. The CDR3 length is 11 residues. J lost 5 bases, V lost 7 bases, and 2 bases had no gene match. CDR1 and CDR2 (germline): MNHEY, SVGEGT. The CDR3 nucleotides read TGTGCCAGCACGACAGGGAACGAGCAGTACTTC. It codes for CASTTGNEQYF.

The V gene is TRBV27, the J gene TRBJ2-3, with 8 bases lining up with TRBD2. The junction had 14 bases not matched to a gene; V was cut back by 6 bases and J by 3 bases. The CDR3 contains 17 residues. In germline, CDR1 is MNHEY, CDR2 SMNVEV (reference sequence). The chain's CDR3 is CASSRLSAGVGTDTQYF. The DNA for the CDR3 is TGTGCCAGCAGCCGCCTTTCAGCGGGGGTTGGTACAGATACGCAGTATTTT.

This clonotype occurred many times. The V call is TRBV28, the J call TRBJ1-5; D not resolved. The V gene's germline CDR1 is MDHEN and CDR2 SYDVKM. The CDR3 is 11 residues long. Trimming shortened V by 4 bases and J by 6 bases, and 4 bases separated the two germline ends. The CDR3 sequence: CASSSIQPQHF. In nucleotides, the CDR3 is TGTGCCAGCAGTTCCATTCAGCCCCAGCATTTT.

The gene calls are TRBV4-1 and TRBJ2-1; TRBD1 aligns across 9 bases. This CDR3 spans 16 amino acids. V trimming: 4 bases; J trimming: 7 bases; junction bases outside the gene matches: 11. CDR1 and CDR2 (germline): MGHRA, YSYEKL. The CDR3 loop reads CASSLRQGGRLNEQFF. CDR3 in DNA: TGCGCCAGCAGCCTCCGACAGGGGGGAAGGTTGAATGAGCAGTTCTTC.

This clonotype was detected only a few times. The rearrangement joins TRBV20-1 to TRBJ2-3, with 13 bases matching TRBD2. The CDR3 totals 16 residues. V gave up 6 bases and J gave up 0 bases; unmatched junction bases: 6. Per the germline V gene, CDR1 is DFQATT and CDR2 is SNEGSKA (reference sequence). The CDR3 is CSARTSGGASTDTQYF. The CDR3, as DNA: TGCAGTGCAAGGACTAGCGGGGGTGCTAGCACAGATACGCAGTATTTT.

J is TRBJ2-7 and V is TRBV12-3 or TRBV12-4, with TRBD1 matching 7 bases. V gave up 8 bases and J gave up 3 bases; unmatched junction bases: 13. This CDR3 contains 15 residues. CDR3 in amino acids: CASRPSGQHNYEQYF. As DNA, the CDR3 is TGTGCCAGCCGTCCTTCGGGACAGCATAACTACGAGCAGTACTTC.

This clonotype has only a few counts. The genes are TRBV27 and TRBJ2-2; D is possibly TRBD2 (6 bases). Per the germline V gene, CDR1 is MNHEY and CDR2 is SMNVEV (reference sequence). This CDR3 has 19 residues. Trimming pared 6 bases from V and 2 bases from J, leaving 25 bases between. The CDR3 loop is CASSPSLGRGVKNTGELFF. CDR3 sequence (DNA): TGTGCCAGCAGCCCTTCCCTTGGGCGGGGAGTCAAAAACACCGGGGAGCTGTTTTTT.

This clonotype showed up just a few times. V gene TRBV11-3 combines with J gene TRBJ2-3; perhaps TRBD2 as D (6 bases). Germline-derived CDR1 and CDR2 are SGHNT and YENEEA. This CDR3 is built from 13 residues. With 6 bases removed from V and 4 bases from J, the gap between germline ends came to 11 bases. In DNA, the CDR3 is TGTGCCAGCAGAGAGTCGGGAGCAGATACGCAGTATTTT. Its protein product is CASRESGADTQYF. Full variable domain (remainder filled in from reference TRBV11-3 and TRBJ2-3): EAGVVQSPRYKIIEKKQPVAFWCNPISGHNTLYWYLQNLGQGPELLIRYENEEAVDDSQLPKDRFSAERLKGVDSTLKIQPAELGDSAVYLCASRESGADTQYFGPGTRLTVL.

This clonotype was seen a handful of times. This chain links TRBV6-2 or TRBV6-3 with TRBJ2-5; D not certain. V dropped 8 bases and J dropped 7 bases, with 17 bases sitting between them. CDR3 size: 13 residues. Looked up from germline, CDR1 is MNHEY and CDR2 is SVGEGT. The CDR3 sequence: CASLWSTSGTQYF. The CDR3 coding sequence is TGTGCCAGCCTGTGGTCGACCTCTGGGACCCAGTACTTC.

This clonotype was counted only a few times. The rearrangement links TRBV20-1 to TRBJ1-6, with a tentative D call TRBD1 (5 bases). Germline V CDR1 and CDR2: DFQATT, SNEGSKA (reference sequence). The CDR3 length is 14 residues. The V end lost 0 bases, the J end lost 5 bases, and 8 bases lay between the germline ends. For the CDR3, the DNA is TGCAGTGCTAGAGATGCAGGGAATAATTCACCCCTCCACTTT. It is translated as CSARDAGNNSPLHF.

This clonotype was detected a few times. The junction and the germline gene differ at one end; a read error may be behind it. V is TRBV6-1 and J is TRBJ2-3; the D is unclear. Germline values: CDR1 MNHNS, CDR2 SASEGT. The CDR3 loop spans 11 amino acids. The chain's CDR3 is CASSEYSVSYF. CDR3 coding DNA: TGTGCCAGCAGTGAATATTCTGTCAGTTACTTT.

This clonotype was counted a few times. The chain joins TRBV7-8 to TRBJ1-6, with D unresolved. Germline CDR1 is SGHVS and CDR2 is FQNEAQ. This CDR3 spans 13 amino acids. Trimming removed 0 bases at V and 7 bases at J, with 4 bases between. CDR3 in amino acids: CASSLAQNSPLHF. DNA of the CDR3: TGTGCCAGCAGCTTAGCTCAGAATTCACCCCTCCACTTT.

This clonotype has a handful of counts. V and J are TRBV18 and TRBJ2-3; tentatively, D is TRBD1 or TRBD2 (5 bases each). V lost 6 bases and J lost 1, with 17 bases in between. The CDR3 runs to 16 residues. Germline assignment: CDR1 KGHSH and CDR2 LQKENI. The CDR3 DNA follows: TGTGCCAGCTCTCCCATGCTGGGGACGGGCACAGATACGCAGTATTTT. This sequence encodes CASSPMLGTGTDTQYF. Full variable domain (outside the CDR3, taken from reference TRBV18 and TRBJ2-3): NAGVMQNPRHLVRRRGQEARLRCSPMKGHSHVYWYRQLPEEGLKFMVYLQKENIIDESGMPKERFSAEFPKEGPSILRIQQVVRGDSAAYFCASSPMLGTGTDTQYFGPGTRLTVL.

CDR3 sequence reads: CASSYPGQTGFEQYF. In DNA form, the CDR3 reads TGTGCCAGCAGCTATCCGGGACAGACAGGTTTCGAGCAGTACTTC. The rearrangement joins TRBV28 to TRBJ2-7; the match to TRBD1 covers 7 bases. V was clipped by 6 bases and J by 6 bases; unmatched bases: 14. The CDR3 runs 15 residues. The germline V gene encodes CDR1 MDHEN and CDR2 SYDVKM.

This clonotype was counted between two and nine times. V and J are TRBV13 and TRBJ1-2; tentative D call: TRBD1 (6 bases). Trimming removed 6 bases from V and 0 bases from J, with 17 bases in between. The CDR3 sequence is 16 residues long. The germline V gene encodes CDR1 PRHDT and CDR2 FYEKMQ (reference sequence). The CDR3 DNA is TGTGCCAGCAGTCGAAGACAGGTGACAGCTAACTATGGCTACACCTTC. Protein product: CASSRRQVTANYGYTF. The variable domain in full, completed from reference TRBV13 and TRBJ1-2, reads AAGVIQSPRHLIKEKRETATLKCYPIPRHDTVYWYQQGPGQDPQFLISFYEKMQSDKGSIPDRFSAQQFSDYHSELNMSSLELGDSALYFCASSRRQVTANYGYTFGSGTRLTVV.

This clonotype was counted between two and nine times. The chain recombines TRBV24-1 with TRBJ1-5; TRBD1 is a possible D gene (5 bases). V was clipped by 4 bases and J by 2 bases, with 11 bases between them. This CDR3 comprises 15 residues. CDR1 and CDR2 (germline): KGHDR, SFDVKD. CDR3 sequence: CATSDRQGGNQPQHF. The CDR3 bases are TGTGCCACCAGTGACCGGCAGGGTGGCAATCAGCCCCAGCATTTT.

J is TRBJ2-5 and V is TRBV4-2; 9 nucleotides line up with TRBD2. The CDR3 runs 16 residues. Germline V lookup: CDR1 LGHNA, CDR2 YNFKEQ. With 4 bases clipped from V and 5 bases from J, the junction kept 11 bases outside the gene matches. The CDR3 here is CASSPSSSGGSETQYF. The CDR3 DNA is TGTGCCAGCAGCCCCTCATCAAGCGGGGGGAGTGAGACCCAGTACTTC.

This clonotype was detected ten times or more. This chain uses TRBV7-9 with TRBJ2-5; D is ambiguous. The germline V gene has CDR1 SEHNR and CDR2 FQNEAQ (reference sequence). This CDR3 has 13 residues. Trimming stripped 3 bases from V and 5 bases from J, with 10 bases between. The CDR3 sequence is CASSLGSSETQYF. DNA for the CDR3: TGTGCCAGCAGCTTGGGTAGCAGCGAGACCCAGTACTTC.